The 16 T cell receptor beta chains below all came from one sample that was sequenced in a study of cytomegalovirus exposure and HLA in healthy donors. Primers: 60 Vbeta forward and 13 Jbeta reverse. Clones were read by immunoSEQ multiplex PCR, and TCRdb kept only the in-frame ones, dropping some. The data hold 210,000 or so clones, with just over 75% observed a single time. Sequenced material: PBMCs. Receptors originate from a man aged 18 to 29 in good health and CMV-seronegative.

The chain employs TRBV5-1 and TRBJ2-7, with 9 bases aligning to TRBD1. The CDR3 has 15 residues. The V gene's germline CDR1 is SGHRS and CDR2 YFSETQ. Trimming removed 4 bases from V and 2 bases from J; junction bases left unmatched: 7. The CDR3 region is CASSPGQGAPYEQYF. The CDR3 coding sequence is TGCGCCAGCAGCCCGGGACAGGGAGCACCCTACGAGCAGTACTTC.

The gene calls are TRBV30 and TRBJ2-3; TRBD2 matches at 7 bases. Per the germline V gene, CDR1 is GTSNPN and CDR2 is SVGIG (reference sequence). The CDR3 consists of 12 residues. The ends lost 5 bases at V and 6 bases at J; junction bases unmatched: 5. The CDR3 spells CAWGGLEDTQYF. DNA of the CDR3: TGTGCCTGGGGAGGACTAGAGGATACGCAGTATTTT.

This clone was seen a handful of times. V usage is TRBV10-3 and J usage is TRBJ1-2; D may be TRBD1 (5 bases). The V gene's germline CDR1 is ENHRY and CDR2 SYGVKD. Trimming removed 2 bases at V and 4 bases at J, with 11 bases between. This CDR3 has 14 residues. This CDR3 is CAISEQGLSYGYTF. DNA of the CDR3: TGTGCCATCAGTGAGCAGGGTTTGAGCTATGGCTACACCTTC.

This sequence joins TRBV7-9 and TRBJ1-5, with D tentatively TRBD1 (5 bases). Germline CDR1 reads SEHNR; CDR2 reads FQNEAQ (reference sequence). This CDR3 is built from 13 residues. Trimming removed 2 bases at V and 4 bases at J, with 6 bases between. The CDR3 DNA reads as TGTGCCAGCAGCTTATCAGGGAATCAGCCCCAGCATTTT. Translating it yields CASSLSGNQPQHF.

The gene calls are TRBV28 and TRBJ2-7, with a weak D call TRBD2 (6 bases). This CDR3 is 15 amino acids long. Trimming removed 5 bases at V and 7 bases at J, with 21 bases between. CDR1 and CDR2 (germline): MDHEN, SYDVKM. The CDR3 spells CASSTSGTDGGEQYF. The CDR3 DNA reads as TGTGCCAGCAGTACATCCGGGACTGACGGCGGGGAGCAGTACTTC.

The rearrangement links TRBV5-6 to TRBJ2-7, with no clear D. This CDR3 contains 13 residues. V was trimmed by 0 bases and J by 7 bases, leaving 11 bases between them. Germline CDR1 is SGHDT and CDR2 is YYEEEE. CDR3 sequence: CASSLGWSGEQYF. As DNA, the CDR3 is TGTGCCAGCAGCTTGGGGTGGTCCGGGGAGCAGTACTTC.

The CDR3 bases are TGTGCCAGCAGAACCCCCCCGACAGGGTTGAACACTGAAGCTTTCTTT. Its translation is CASRTPPTGLNTEAFF. The chain employs TRBV11-2 and TRBJ1-1, with 7 bases lining up with TRBD1. The CDR3 contains 16 residues. Looked up from germline, CDR1 is SGHAT and CDR2 is FQNNGV. J gave up 0 bases and V 6 bases, and 10 bases lay outside the gene matches. The full variable domain, rest sourced from reference TRBV11-2 and TRBJ1-1, is EAGVAQSPRYKIIEKRQSVAFWCNPISGHATLYWYQQILGQGPKLLIQFQNNGVVDDSQLPKDRFSAERLKGVDSTLKIQPAKLEDSAVYLCASRTPPTGLNTEAFFGQGTRLTVV.

The chain carries TRBV28 and TRBJ1-1; 10 bases agree with TRBD1. CDR1 MDHEN and CDR2 SYDVKM come from the germline V gene. V lost 2 bases to trimming and J lost 7 bases; unmatched junction nucleotides: 7. This CDR3 is built from 15 residues. The CDR3 region is CASSLRGTGEIEAFF. The CDR3 nucleotides are TGTGCCAGCAGTTTAAGGGGGACAGGGGAAATTGAAGCTTTCTTT.

The rearrangement links TRBV5-1 to TRBJ2-5; TRBD1 matches at 10 bases. The CDR3 consists of 14 residues. CDR1 SGHRS and CDR2 YFSETQ come from the germline V gene. Unmatched junction bases numbered 1, after V lost 2 bases and J lost 3 bases. The CDR3 loop reads CASSFGTGEETQYF. CDR3 nucleotides: TGCGCCAGCAGCTTCGGGACAGGGGAAGAGACCCAGTACTTC.

This chain uses TRBV5-4 with TRBJ1-1, with no clear D. The CDR3 extends over 13 amino acids. Germline V gene lookup returns CDR1 SGHNT and CDR2 YYREEE (reference sequence). Trimming took off 5 bases at V and 1 base at J, with 9 bases between the two ends. This chain's CDR3 is CASRAGENTEAFF. The DNA for the CDR3 is TGTGCCAGCAGGGCGGGAGAGAACACTGAAGCTTTCTTT.

The rearrangement joins TRBV2 to TRBJ2-7; D is ambiguous. V was trimmed by 7 bases and J by 9 bases, leaving 16 bases between them. Germline CDR1 SNHLY, CDR2 FYNNEI. The CDR3 has 12 amino acids. The CDR3 is CASKLPAPGQYF. The DNA for the CDR3 is TGTGCCAGCAAACTACCTGCACCCGGGCAGTACTTC.

The chain combines TRBV4-1 with TRBJ1-1; the D gene is possibly TRBD1 (5 bases). The germline V gene encodes CDR1 MGHRA and CDR2 YSYEKL. The V end lost 1 base, the J end lost 6 bases, and 6 bases lay between the germline ends. The CDR3 length is 12 residues. CDR3 nucleotide sequence: TGCGCCAGCAGCCAAGTAGGGGCTGAAGCTTTCTTT. This sequence encodes CASSQVGAEAFF.

The CDR3 coding sequence is TGTGCCAGCAGCCCCCTGGGGGGGTTCAATCAGCCCCAGCATTTT. Encoded protein: CASSPLGGFNQPQHF. The rearrangement uses TRBV28 and TRBJ1-5, with D possibly matching TRBD1 (5 bases). Per germline, CDR1 MDHEN and CDR2 SYDVKM. Trimming removed 6 bases from V and 3 bases from J, with 15 bases in between. This CDR3 has 15 residues.

The V call is TRBV5-4, the J call TRBJ1-1, with no clear D. Trimming cost V 2 bases and J 5 bases, with 10 bases left between them. The CDR3 length is 13 residues. Germline V gene data show CDR1 as SGHNT and CDR2 as YYREEE (reference sequence). CDR3 sequence: CASSFGLGTEAFF. In DNA, the CDR3 is TGTGCCAGCAGCTTCGGACTGGGTACTGAAGCTTTCTTT.

The chain recombines TRBV10-1 with TRBJ2-3, with 13 bases fitting TRBD2. The CDR3 totals 16 residues. CDR1 is WNHNN, CDR2 SYGVQD, per germline (reference sequence). V gave up 0 bases and J gave up 9 bases; unmatched junction bases: 6. CDR3 protein: CASSESLAGGPGTQYF. Here the CDR3 DNA reads TGCGCCAGCAGTGAGTCACTAGCGGGAGGGCCAGGAACGCAGTATTTT.

The chain couples TRBV28 to TRBJ1-2, with D perhaps TRBD1 (6 bases). The CDR3 covers 15 residues. V was clipped by 3 bases and J by 4 bases, with 15 bases between them. Germline lookup yields CDR1 MDHEN and CDR2 SYDVKM. The CDR3 DNA reads TGTGCCAGCAGTTTGGCGGGGGGCAAGGGCTATGGCTACACCTTC. Translating it yields CASSLAGGKGYGYTF.